Shown below are 17 T cell receptor beta chains from a single sample sequenced in a study of PD-1 blockade in classical Hodgkin lymphoma. Each and every patient relapsed after autologous stem cell transplantation, and patients got differing brentuximab vedotin exposure. Some clones are missing from TCRdb's copy, which holds only in-frame ones; the method was immunoSEQ multiplex PCR. In the table there are 6,000 to 8,500 clones, roughly four fifths of which are singletons. Sample: peripheral blood mononuclear cells (PBMCs), taken before the second cycle of nivolumab. All receptors come from a human donor with classical Hodgkin lymphoma.

In its sample, this clone ranks as large. This chain links TRBV7-6 with TRBJ2-2; TRBD2 matches 8 bases. V lost 4 bases and J lost 7; bases outside the gene matches: 8. Germline V CDR1 and CDR2: SGHVS, FNYEAQ. The CDR3 sequence is 15 residues long. CDR3 sequence (DNA): TGTGCCAGCAGCTCCCGGGGGGGCCTAGGCGGGGAGCTGTTTTTT. This codes for CASSSRGGLGGELFF.

This clone showed up just a few times. Other DNA sequences in the same sample also yield this CDR3. V is TRBV6-5 and J is TRBJ2-1; 10 bases are shared with TRBD2. CDR3 length: 15 residues. CDR1 is MNHEY, CDR2 SVGAGI, per germline. The V and J ends lost 2 bases and 8 bases, in that order; junction bases with no gene match: 6. The CDR3 DNA is TGTGCCAGCAGTTACGAGTCTAGCGGGAGTCATGAGCAGTTCTTC. This codes for CASSYESSGSHEQFF.

This clone was observed a few times. The chain recombines TRBV4-3 with TRBJ2-7; D is undetermined. V lost 1 base and J 3 bases, leaving 16 bases between the germline ends. Germline-derived CDR1 and CDR2 are LGHNA and YSLEER. This CDR3 region has 16 residues. The CDR3 DNA sequence: TGCGCCAGCAGCCAAGGAGCCCGTGGGATCTACTACGAGCAGTACTTC. This translates into CASSQGARGIYYEQYF.

Within the sample, this clone is medium-sized (0.01 to 0.1%). V and J are TRBV4-2 and TRBJ2-5, with 9 bases lining up with TRBD2. The CDR3 has 16 amino acids. V was clipped by 0 bases and J by 5 bases; unmatched bases: 7. Looked up from germline, CDR1 is LGHNA and CDR2 is YNFKEQ. CDR3 DNA sequence: TGTGCCAGCAGCCAAGAAACAGGACTAGCGAGGGAGACCCAGTACTTC. It codes for CASSQETGLARETQYF.

The CDR3 reads CASSLRGDNEKLFF. The DNA of the CDR3 is TGTGCCAGCAGCTTACGAGGGGATAATGAAAAACTGTTTTTT. The chain links TRBV7-2 to TRBJ1-4; perhaps TRBD1 as D (5 bases). This CDR3 spans 14 amino acids. Trimming shortened V by 2 bases and J by 4 bases, and 8 bases separated the two germline ends. Germline CDR1 reads SGHTA; CDR2 reads FQGNSA.

Comment on this clone: The sample holds other DNA sequences that translate to the same CDR3. This chain uses TRBV15 with TRBJ2-5; the match to TRBD1 covers 7 bases. Trimming at V came to 0 bases and at J to 3 bases, leaving 1 base not matched to a gene. Germline V gives CDR1 LNHNV, CDR2 YYDKDF (reference sequence). The CDR3 is 14 residues long. This chain's CDR3 is CATSRDGTEETQYF. The CDR3 DNA sequence: TGTGCCACCAGCAGAGATGGGACAGAAGAGACCCAGTACTTC.

V gene TRBV4-1 combines with J gene TRBJ2-7; tentatively, D is TRBD1 (5 bases). The length of the CDR3 is 15 residues. The germline CDR1 and CDR2 sequences are MGHRA and YSYEKL. The V end was cut by 6 bases, the J end by 2 bases, with 17 bases between. Here the CDR3 DNA reads TGCGCCAGCAGTAACACCGAGACAGATACCTACGAGCAGTACTTC. Protein sequence: CASSNTETDTYEQYF.

This clone was recorded a few times. The chain uses TRBV5-1 and TRBJ2-5; D is possibly TRBD2 (6 bases). This CDR3 comprises 16 residues. CDR1 and CDR2 (germline): SGHRS, YFSETQ. Trimming cost V 1 base and J 1 base, with 14 bases left between them. The DNA of the CDR3 is TGCGCCAGCAGCTTGACCCCGGGACTTCGCCAAGAGACCCAGTACTTC. The encoded protein is CASSLTPGLRQETQYF.

V usage is TRBV29-1 and J usage is TRBJ1-1, with 11 bases aligning to TRBD1. Germline V gene data show CDR1 as SQVTM and CDR2 as ANQGSEA. V trimming: 2 bases; J trimming: 4 bases; junction bases outside the gene matches: 3. This CDR3 is 14 amino acids long. This CDR3 is CSVEPGTGGTEAFF. The CDR3 DNA reads as TGCAGCGTTGAACCCGGGACAGGGGGCACTGAAGCTTTCTTT.

This clone was recorded only once. The chain is built from TRBV19 and TRBJ2-2; D might be TRBD2 (6 bases). The V and J ends lost 2 bases and 7 bases respectively, with 14 bases between them. The CDR3 has 15 amino acids. The germline CDR1 and CDR2 sequences are LNHDA and SQIVND (reference sequence). CDR3 region: CASSINGGRVGELFF. CDR3 bases: TGTGCCAGTAGTATAAACGGGGGAAGGGTCGGGGAGCTGTTTTTT.

The chain has TRBV4-1 and TRBJ2-7; TRBD2 agrees at 7 bases. Germline values: CDR1 MGHRA, CDR2 YSYEKL. The CDR3 extends over 14 amino acids. Trimming removed 1 base from V and 3 bases from J; junction bases left unmatched: 3. CDR3 sequence reads: CASSQAASGYEQYF. CDR3 coding DNA: TGCGCCAGCAGCCAAGCGGCTAGCGGCTACGAGCAGTACTTC.

This chain joins TRBV6-1 and TRBJ1-3; the D gene is possibly TRBD1 (6 bases). This CDR3 has 15 residues. The V end was cut by 4 bases, the J end by 0 bases, with 10 bases between. Germline V gene sequence: CDR1 MNHNS, CDR2 SASEGT. This CDR3 is CASSVGGTSGNTIYF. The CDR3 DNA sequence: TGTGCCAGCAGTGTAGGGGGTACCTCTGGAAACACCATATATTTT.

This clone has just a few counts. At the DNA level, this CDR3 is encoded by other sequences in the same sample as well. The chain is built from TRBV9 and TRBJ2-1; D call uncertain. The CDR3 runs 14 residues. The V and J ends lost 5 bases and 5 bases respectively, with 14 bases between them. CDR1 and CDR2 (germline): SGDLS, YYNGEE. As DNA, the CDR3 is TGTGCCAGCAGACTCTCGGACGGAGACAATGAGCAGTTCTTC. As protein: CASRLSDGDNEQFF.

This chain connects TRBV19 to TRBJ2-1, with TRBD2 identical over 13 bases. The CDR3 is 17 residues long. The germline gives CDR1 LNHDA, CDR2 SQIVND (reference sequence). V shed 10 bases and J 7 bases; nucleotides not matched to a gene: 16. The CDR3 loop is CATKLSTTSGRGNEQFF. The CDR3 DNA reads TGTGCCACCAAACTTTCCACTACTAGCGGGAGGGGTAATGAGCAGTTCTTC.

The chain joins TRBV7-2 to TRBJ2-1; a weak D match, TRBD2 (5 bases). V was clipped by 1 base and J by 7 bases, with 20 bases between them. Germline lookup yields CDR1 SGHTA and CDR2 FQGNSA. The CDR3 runs 17 residues. The CDR3: CASSLGGNLTPRNEQFF. In nucleotides, the CDR3 is TGTGCCAGCAGCTTAGGAGGGAACCTTACCCCCCGTAATGAGCAGTTCTTC.

The chain's CDR3 is CASSTGTSGREQFF. DNA of the CDR3: TGTGCCAGCAGTACAGGGACTAGCGGGAGGGAACAGTTCTTC. The genes are TRBV28 and TRBJ2-1; 16 bases match TRBD2. The CDR3 is 14 amino acids. CDR1 and CDR2 (germline): MDHEN, SYDVKM. After removal of 5 bases from V and 13 bases from J, the junction contained 5 bases not matched to a gene.

V and J are TRBV25-1 and TRBJ1-2, with TRBD1 as a possible D gene (6 bases). The CDR3 runs 12 residues. With 0 bases removed from V and 8 bases from J, the gap between germline ends came to 7 bases. CDR1 is MGHDK, CDR2 SYGVNS, per germline. The CDR3 spells CASSEYQGGYTF. The CDR3 region has the DNA TGTGCCAGCAGTGAATATCAGGGGGGCTACACCTTC.